This T cell receptor beta chain appears in the sequencing data of a study of Graves' ophthalmopathy and Graves' hyperthyroidism. Amplification of the TCR beta CDR3 regions used RNA transcripts (as template). Scientists carried out first-round RT-PCR using HTBI primers and then a second-round multiplex PCR. In TCRdb, the multiplex PCR reads were re-called with MiXCR into one record per CDR3 protein. Of about 1.1 million distinct CDR3 sequences listed, roughly two fifths are singletons. The count of this clonotype is one. Clinicians made diagnoses from clinical symptoms, serum thyroxine, TRAb, thyroid ultrasound and orbital computed tomography. Trimming cost V 6 bases and J 0 bases; bases outside gene matches: 6. CDR1 and CDR2 (germline): MNHEY, SVGAGI. This CDR3 spans 15 amino acids.

The sequenced material came from peripheral blood or thyroid tissue (not recorded which). The clonotype originates from an adult man with Graves' hyperthyroidism. The J gene is TRBJ2-7, the V gene TRBV6-5; TRBD1 matches at 9 bases. The CDR3 reads CASRTGTGTSYEQYF. CDR3 nucleotide sequence: TGTGCCAGCAGGACCGGGACAGGGACCTCCTACGAGCAGTACTTC.